The next 27 T cell receptor beta chains were all read from a single sample in a study of blood T cell repertoires in COVID-19. Method: immunoSEQ multiplex PCR; TCRdb's copy keeps in-frame clones and lacks some. The data contain under 75,000 clones, around 90% of them singletons. Sample: peripheral blood. These receptors came from a man aged 50 to 59 with active COVID-19.

V gene TRBV7-9 combines with J gene TRBJ2-7; possibly TRBD2 for D (7 bases). Trimming pared 5 bases from V and 5 bases from J, leaving 19 bases between. CDR3 length: 15 amino acids. In germline, CDR1 is SEHNR, CDR2 FQNEAQ (reference sequence). This chain's CDR3 is CASSPLGGAGDEQYF. The CDR3 DNA reads as TGTGCCAGCAGCCCCCTAGGGGGGGCTGGGGACGAGCAGTACTTC.

The V and J genes are TRBV6-5 and TRBJ2-7, with D unresolved. Deletions cut 8 bases from V and 1 base from J, with 6 bases between. The CDR3 spans 11 residues. CDR1 and CDR2 from the germline V gene are MNHEY and SVGAGI. CDR3 bases: TGTGCCAGCGCAGGATCCTACGAGCAGTACTTC. Protein: CASAGSYEQYF.

This clone was recorded once. V gene TRBV7-2 combines with J gene TRBJ1-5; the match to TRBD1 covers 8 bases. This CDR3 is 15 amino acids long. Trimming at V came to 5 bases and at J to 7 bases, leaving 10 bases not matched to a gene. The V gene's germline CDR1 is SGHTA and CDR2 FQGNSA. This CDR3 is CASSNDRGGGQPQHF. The DNA of the CDR3 is TGTGCCAGCAGCAATGACAGGGGAGGAGGACAGCCCCAGCATTTT. Variable domain in full (rest from reference TRBV7-2 and TRBJ1-5): GAGVSQSPSNKVTEKGKDVELRCDPISGHTALYWYRQSLGQGLEFLIYFQGNSAPDKSGLPSDRFSAERTGGSVSTLTIQRTQQEDSAVYLCASSNDRGGGQPQHFGDGTRLSIL.

The chain has TRBV9 and TRBJ2-3; 9 bases match TRBD1. Per germline, CDR1 SGDLS and CDR2 YYNGEE. The CDR3 length is 17 residues. After removal of 0 bases from V and 2 bases from J, the junction contained 7 bases not matched to a gene. CDR3 sequence: CASSVDRGHHPTDTQYF. DNA of the CDR3: TGTGCCAGCAGCGTAGACAGGGGGCACCACCCCACAGATACGCAGTATTTT. The full variable domain, completed using reference TRBV9 and TRBJ2-3, is DSGVTQTPKHLITATGQRVTLRCSPRSGDLSVYWYQQSLDQGLQFLIQYYNGEERAKGNILERFSAQQFPDLHSELNLSSLELGDSALYFCASSVDRGHHPTDTQYFGPGTRLTVL.

The rearrangement joins TRBV4-1 to TRBJ1-1; no clear D. The ends were cut back, 0 bases at V and 5 bases at J, with 7 bases in the middle. The CDR3 has 13 amino acids. The germline V gene has CDR1 MGHRA and CDR2 YSYEKL. The DNA of the CDR3 is TGCGCCAGCAGCCAAGAACGGTGGACTGAAGCTTTCTTT. Amino acids: CASSQERWTEAFF.

This clone has just one count. V gene TRBV27 combines with J gene TRBJ2-7; the match to TRBD1 covers 7 bases. Germline assignment: CDR1 MNHEY and CDR2 SMNVEV (reference sequence). The CDR3 sequence is 14 residues long. V shed 5 bases and J 9 bases; nucleotides not matched to a gene: 13. The CDR3 sequence: CASSPRQGKLRQYF. For the CDR3, the DNA is TGTGCCAGCAGTCCCCGACAGGGAAAATTGAGGCAGTACTTC.

The chain joins TRBV5-1 to TRBJ1-1, with TRBD1 matching 7 bases. CDR1 and CDR2 (germline): SGHRS, YFSETQ. This CDR3 has 13 amino acids. V shed 0 bases, J shed 10 bases, and the junction held 6 bases outside the gene matches. The CDR3 region is CASSLGDSRGAFF. The CDR3 DNA is TGCGCCAGCAGCTTGGGGGACAGTCGCGGAGCTTTCTTT.

This chain uses TRBV18 with TRBJ2-4, with 8 bases lining up with TRBD1. This CDR3 contains 13 residues. Trimming cost V 3 bases and J 8 bases; bases outside gene matches: 3. The germline gives CDR1 KGHSH, CDR2 LQKENI. The CDR3 DNA sequence: TGTGCCAGCTCACCCCCGGGACAGGACATTCAGTACTTC. This codes for CASSPPGQDIQYF.

This clone was observed a single time. V is TRBV15 and J is TRBJ1-5; tentative D call: TRBD1 (5 bases). Trimming pared 5 bases from V and 9 bases from J, leaving 14 bases between. This CDR3 region has 13 residues. CDR1 is LNHNV and CDR2 is YYDKDF in the germline V gene (reference sequence). CDR3 region: CATSADSPRPQHF. The CDR3 nucleotides are TGTGCCACCAGCGCCGACAGTCCTCGGCCCCAGCATTTT.

V usage is TRBV7-9 and J usage is TRBJ1-1, with D tentatively TRBD1 (6 bases). Deletions cut 5 bases from V and 8 bases from J, with 18 bases between. The CDR3 runs 14 residues. CDR1 is SEHNR and CDR2 is FQNEAQ in the germline V gene (reference sequence). CDR3 amino acids: CASSQTNRDREAFF. The CDR3 region has the DNA TGTGCCAGCAGCCAGACCAATAGAGACAGGGAAGCTTTCTTT. The full variable domain, in which reference TRBV7-9 and TRBJ1-1 provide the parts outside the CDR3, is DTGVSQNPRHKITKRGQNVTFRCDPISEHNRLYWYRQTLGQGPEFLTYFQNEAQLEKSRLLSDRFSAERPKGSFSTLEIQRTEQGDSAMYLCASSQTNRDREAFFGQGTRLTVV.

The count of this clone is one. This sequence joins TRBV19 and TRBJ2-5; maybe TRBD2 (5 bases). The V end lost 3 bases, the J end lost 4 bases, and 6 bases lay between the germline ends. Per germline, CDR1 LNHDA and CDR2 SQIVND (reference sequence). CDR3 length: 12 amino acids. For the CDR3, the DNA is TGTGCCAGTAGTATCGGAGGAGAGACCCAGTACTTC. Its translation is CASSIGGETQYF.

V is TRBV6-2 or TRBV6-3 and J is TRBJ1-1; D not certain. Per germline, CDR1 MNHEY and CDR2 SVGEGT. This CDR3 contains 13 residues. The V and J ends lost 5 bases and 4 bases respectively, with 11 bases between them. The DNA for the CDR3 is TGTGCCAGCAGTCTCACCAGGTCCACTGAAGCTTTCTTT. Residues: CASSLTRSTEAFF.

V and J are TRBV6-6 and TRBJ2-1; D gene uncertain. Trimming removed 5 bases at V and 0 bases at J, with 14 bases between. The CDR3 totals 16 residues. Germline V lookup: CDR1 MNHNY, CDR2 SVGAGI (reference sequence). CDR3 nucleotide sequence: TGTGCCAGCAGTACTGAACTGAAGAGCTCCTACAATGAGCAGTTCTTC. Translation gives CASSTELKSSYNEQFF.

This clone came up once. The DNA of the CDR3 is TGTGCCAGCAGCCCCCTCGGCCAGGGGAACTCACCCCTCCACTTT. Translation gives CASSPLGQGNSPLHF. The J gene is TRBJ1-6, the V gene TRBV3-1 (or the pseudogene TRBV3-2), with D possibly being TRBD1 (6 bases). The CDR3 is made up of 15 amino acids. Germline V CDR1 and CDR2: LGHDT, YNNKEL (reference sequence). The V end lost 4 bases, the J end lost 10 bases, and 17 bases lay between the germline ends.

There are a few counts of this clone. J is TRBJ2-2 and V is TRBV7-6; D unclear. V was clipped by 1 base and J by 1 base, with 19 bases between them. The germline V gene has CDR1 SGHVS and CDR2 FNYEAQ. This CDR3 comprises 19 residues. The CDR3 here is CASSLGLGRGFVNTGELFF. In DNA, the CDR3 is TGTGCCAGCAGCTTAGGGCTGGGTCGCGGATTCGTGAACACCGGGGAGCTGTTTTTT.

The chain recombines TRBV2 with TRBJ1-4, with D hard to call. Trimming pared 4 bases from V and 3 bases from J, leaving 9 bases between. There are 14 residues in the CDR3. Germline CDR1 and CDR2: SNHLY and FYNNEI. CDR3 sequence (DNA): TGTGCCAGCAGTGTGCTTCGGGCTAATGAAAAACTGTTTTTT. It translates to CASSVLRANEKLFF.

This chain links TRBV6-5 with TRBJ2-1, with D unresolved. CDR3 size: 16 residues. Germline CDR1 MNHEY, CDR2 SVGAGI. V gave up 4 bases and J gave up 0 bases, with 13 bases separating them. Here the CDR3 reads CASSSPAENSYNEQFF. For the CDR3, the DNA is TGTGCCAGCAGTTCTCCCGCGGAAAACTCCTACAATGAGCAGTTCTTC.

The chain carries TRBV12-5 and TRBJ2-7, with TRBD2 identical over 8 bases. V lost 6 bases to trimming and J lost 6 bases; unmatched junction nucleotides: 13. Germline loops: CDR1 LGHNT, CDR2 FRNRAP. CDR3 length: 15 residues. In DNA form, the CDR3 reads TGTGCTAGTGGCCCGACCCTGGGACTAGTAAGCGAGCAGTACTTC. This gives the protein CASGPTLGLVSEQYF.

The chain uses TRBV9 and TRBJ1-1; D is undetermined. Germline V CDR1 and CDR2: SGDLS, YYNGEE. V was pared by 0 bases and J by 7 bases, with 10 bases between. The CDR3 extends over 13 amino acids. As DNA, the CDR3 is TGTGCCAGCAGCGTAGAGCCCTCCGTTGAAGCTTTCTTT. This codes for CASSVEPSVEAFF.

Only one count was recorded for this clone. This chain connects TRBV7-8 to TRBJ2-2; no reliable D call. Trimming left V 1 base short and J 6 bases short, with 9 bases between. Germline-derived CDR1 and CDR2 are SGHVS and FQNEAQ. CDR3 length equals 14 residues. CDR3: CASSLGRLAGELFF. Here the CDR3 DNA reads TGTGCCAGCAGCTTAGGTCGTCTAGCCGGGGAGCTGTTTTTT.

The V gene is TRBV9, the J gene TRBJ2-3; 10 bases align to TRBD2. This CDR3 spans 16 amino acids. V trimming: 0 bases; J trimming: 2 bases; junction bases outside the gene matches: 3. In germline, CDR1 is SGDLS, CDR2 YYNGEE. CDR3: CASSVAAGGYTDTQYF. In DNA form, the CDR3 reads TGTGCCAGCAGCGTAGCAGCGGGGGGGTACACAGATACGCAGTATTTT.

The J gene is TRBJ2-7, the V gene TRBV6-5; 8 nucleotides line up with TRBD1. This CDR3 region has 11 residues. From germline, CDR1 is MNHEY and CDR2 SVGAGI. Losses at the gene ends were 9 bases for V and 3 bases for J; bases not matched to a gene: 1. CDR3 loop: CASTGGYEQYF. The CDR3, as DNA: TGTGCCAGTACAGGGGGCTACGAGCAGTACTTC.

The CDR3 sequence is CASSQGTVTPRGGYTF. The CDR3 coding sequence is TGCGCCAGCAGCCAAGGGACAGTCACCCCTCGAGGTGGCTACACCTTC. This chain uses TRBV4-1 with TRBJ1-2, with D possibly being TRBD1 (6 bases). The CDR3 has 16 residues. In germline, CDR1 is MGHRA, CDR2 YSYEKL. V lost 1 base, J lost 7 bases, and 19 bases lay in between.

The table lists this clone with a few counts. This chain uses TRBV27 with TRBJ1-5; D call uncertain. Trimming pared 7 bases from V and 0 bases from J, leaving 13 bases between. CDR1 MNHEY and CDR2 SMNVEV come from the germline V gene (reference sequence). The CDR3 has 15 residues. The CDR3 coding sequence is TGTGCCAGCAAGCTCAGGCTGTATAGCAATCAGCCCCAGCATTTT. It yields the protein CASKLRLYSNQPQHF.

This chain links TRBV5-1 with TRBJ2-3, with TRBD2 identical over 14 bases. V lost 4 bases, J lost 5 bases, and 6 bases stayed unmatched. CDR3 length equals 16 residues. CDR1 and CDR2 (germline): SGHRS, YFSETQ. The CDR3 coding sequence is TGCGCCAGCAGCCCGACTAGCGGGGGGGCTGTAGATACGCAGTATTTT. This codes for CASSPTSGGAVDTQYF.

This chain connects TRBV12-3 or TRBV12-4 to TRBJ2-2, with TRBD2 as a possible D gene (7 bases). With 7 bases removed from V and 7 bases from J, the gap between germline ends came to 13 bases. This CDR3 is 13 amino acids long. CDR3 bases: TGTGCCAGCAAAAAGGGGGGGGGCGGGGAGCTGTTTTTT. Amino acids: CASKKGGGGELFF.

The gene calls are TRBV5-4 and TRBJ2-3, with D tentatively TRBD2 (6 bases). The CDR3 runs 12 residues. Trimming stripped 4 bases from V and 4 bases from J, with 7 bases between. Germline V gene sequence: CDR1 SGHNT, CDR2 YYREEE (reference sequence). The CDR3: CASSRLADTQYF. The CDR3 nucleotides are TGTGCCAGCAGCCGACTAGCAGATACGCAGTATTTT.